This T cell receptor (beta chain) came from a study of PD-1 blockade in classical Hodgkin lymphoma. General observations from the study: Patients were excluded if nivolumab began under 1 year after ASCT (the autologous transplant).

The CDR3 loop spans 12 amino acids. Germline V gives CDR1 LNHDA, CDR2 SQIVND (reference sequence). The junction had 5 bases not matched to a gene; V was cut back by 11 bases and J by 3 bases. The repertoire was sequenced with immunoSEQ multiplex PCR; TCRdb's copy has only in-frame clones and lacks some. The sample has 34,000 or so clones; about four fifths are singletons. Time point meaning: cycle 4 day 1 (C4D1), after 5 to 7 weeks of nivolumab. Relapse after autologous stem cell transplantation occurred in every patient, and brentuximab vedotin exposure varied. Of note for this clone: What it binds is unknown.

The rearrangement uses TRBV19 and TRBJ1-2, with 8 nucleotides matching TRBD1. This clonotype originated in a human donor with classical Hodgkin lymphoma. The material sequenced was peripheral blood mononuclear cells (PBMCs), taken before the fourth cycle of nivolumab. DNA of the CDR3: TGTGCCGCAGGGGGCCCTCACTATGGCTACACCTTC. Translation: CAAGGPHYGYTF. Filled out from reference TRBV19 and TRBJ1-2, the complete variable domain reads DGGITQSPKYLFRKEGQNVTLSCEQNLNHDAMYWYRQDPGQGLRLIYYSQIVNDFQKGDIAEGYSVSREKKESFPLTVTSAQKNPTAFYLCAAGGPHYGYTFGSGTRLTVV.